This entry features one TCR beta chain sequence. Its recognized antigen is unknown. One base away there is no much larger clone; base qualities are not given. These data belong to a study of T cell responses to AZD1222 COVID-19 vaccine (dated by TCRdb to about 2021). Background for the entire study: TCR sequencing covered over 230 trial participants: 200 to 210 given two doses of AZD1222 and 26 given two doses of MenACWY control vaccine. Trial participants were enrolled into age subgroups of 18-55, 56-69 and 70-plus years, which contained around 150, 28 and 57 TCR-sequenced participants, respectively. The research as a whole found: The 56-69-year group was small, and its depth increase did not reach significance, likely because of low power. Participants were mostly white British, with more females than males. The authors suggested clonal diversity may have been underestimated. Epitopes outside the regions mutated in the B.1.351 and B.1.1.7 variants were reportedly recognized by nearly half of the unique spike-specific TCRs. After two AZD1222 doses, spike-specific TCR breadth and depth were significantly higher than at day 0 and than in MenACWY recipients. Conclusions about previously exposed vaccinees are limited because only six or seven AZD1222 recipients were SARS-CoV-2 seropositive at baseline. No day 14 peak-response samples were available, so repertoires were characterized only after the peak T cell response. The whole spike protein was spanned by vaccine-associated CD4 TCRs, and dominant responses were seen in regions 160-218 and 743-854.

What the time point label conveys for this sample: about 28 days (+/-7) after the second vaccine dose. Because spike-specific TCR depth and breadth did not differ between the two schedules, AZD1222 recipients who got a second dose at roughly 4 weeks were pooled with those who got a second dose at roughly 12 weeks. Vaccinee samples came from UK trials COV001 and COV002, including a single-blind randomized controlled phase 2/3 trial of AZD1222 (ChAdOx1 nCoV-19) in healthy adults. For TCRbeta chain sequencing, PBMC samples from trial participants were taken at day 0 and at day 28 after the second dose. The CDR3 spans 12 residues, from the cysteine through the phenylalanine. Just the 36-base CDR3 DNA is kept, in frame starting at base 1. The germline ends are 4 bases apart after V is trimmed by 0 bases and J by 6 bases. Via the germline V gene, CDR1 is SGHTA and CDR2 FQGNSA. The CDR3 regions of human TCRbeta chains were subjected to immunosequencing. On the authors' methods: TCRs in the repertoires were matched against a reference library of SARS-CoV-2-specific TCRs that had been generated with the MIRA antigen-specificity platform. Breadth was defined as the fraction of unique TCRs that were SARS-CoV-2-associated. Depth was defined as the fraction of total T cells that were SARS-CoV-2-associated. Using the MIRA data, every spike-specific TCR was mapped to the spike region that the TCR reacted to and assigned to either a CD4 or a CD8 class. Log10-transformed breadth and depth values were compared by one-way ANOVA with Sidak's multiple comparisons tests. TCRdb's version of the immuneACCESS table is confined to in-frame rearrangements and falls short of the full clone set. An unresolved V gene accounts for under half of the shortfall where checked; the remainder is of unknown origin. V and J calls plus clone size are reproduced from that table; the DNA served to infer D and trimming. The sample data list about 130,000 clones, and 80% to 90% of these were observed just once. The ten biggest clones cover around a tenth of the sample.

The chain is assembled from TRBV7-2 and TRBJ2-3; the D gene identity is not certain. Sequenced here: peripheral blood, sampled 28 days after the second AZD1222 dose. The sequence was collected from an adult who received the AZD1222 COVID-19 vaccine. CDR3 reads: CASSLAMDTQYF. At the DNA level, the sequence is TGTGCCAGCAGCTTAGCGATGGATACGCAGTATTTT.